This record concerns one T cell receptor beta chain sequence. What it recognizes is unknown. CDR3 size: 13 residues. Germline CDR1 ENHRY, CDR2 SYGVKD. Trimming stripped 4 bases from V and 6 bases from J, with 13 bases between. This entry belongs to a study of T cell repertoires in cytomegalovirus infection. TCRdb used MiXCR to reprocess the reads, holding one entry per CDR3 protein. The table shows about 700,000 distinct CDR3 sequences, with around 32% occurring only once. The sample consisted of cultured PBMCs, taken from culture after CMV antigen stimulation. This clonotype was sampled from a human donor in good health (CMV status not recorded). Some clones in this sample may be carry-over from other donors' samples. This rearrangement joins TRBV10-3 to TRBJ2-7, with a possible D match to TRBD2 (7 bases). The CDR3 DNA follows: TGTGCCATCAGTGGGGAGGGCAGGGGCGAGCAGTACTTC. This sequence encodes CAISGEGRGEQYF.